This note documents a single TCR beta chain sequence. Its antigen is not identified. The sample comes from a study of cytomegalovirus exposure and HLA in healthy donors. Per germline, CDR1 SGHDN and CDR2 FVKESK. CDR3 length: 13 residues. The germline V and J ends were trimmed by 4 bases and 1 base, with 7 bases remaining between them. Whole-study findings and limits: With later analysis, a missense DCLRE1C variant became linked to TCR beta V- and J-gene trimming. Reports credit the classifier with highly specific, highly sensitive diagnosis of cytomegalovirus status.

PCR primers comprised 60 Vbeta and 13 Jbeta primers. The repertoire was sequenced with immunoSEQ multiplex PCR; TCRdb's copy has only in-frame clones and lacks some. The sample lists some 130,000 clones; 77% were seen once. The chain recombines TRBV14 with TRBJ1-1, with D uncertain. Material: PBMCs. This clonotype originated in a male donor in good health and CMV-seropositive. The CDR3: CASSLDGNTEAFF. Here the CDR3 DNA reads TGTGCCAGCAGCCTAGACGGGAACACTGAAGCTTTCTTT.